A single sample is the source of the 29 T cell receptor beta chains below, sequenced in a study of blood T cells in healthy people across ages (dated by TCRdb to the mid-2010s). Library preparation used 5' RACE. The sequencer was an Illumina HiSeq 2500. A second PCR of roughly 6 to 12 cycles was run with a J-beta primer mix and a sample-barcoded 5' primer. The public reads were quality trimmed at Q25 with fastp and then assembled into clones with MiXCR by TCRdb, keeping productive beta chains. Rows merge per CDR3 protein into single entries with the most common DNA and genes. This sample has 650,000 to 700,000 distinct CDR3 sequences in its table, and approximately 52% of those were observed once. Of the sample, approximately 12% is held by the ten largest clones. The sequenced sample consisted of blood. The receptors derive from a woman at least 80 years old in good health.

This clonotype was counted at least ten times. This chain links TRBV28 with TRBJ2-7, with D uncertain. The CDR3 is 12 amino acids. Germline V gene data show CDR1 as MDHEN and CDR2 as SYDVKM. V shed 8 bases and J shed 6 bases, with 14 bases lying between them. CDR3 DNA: TGTGCCAGCTTATCCCCCCGCCGCGAGCAGTACTTC. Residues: CASLSPRREQYF.

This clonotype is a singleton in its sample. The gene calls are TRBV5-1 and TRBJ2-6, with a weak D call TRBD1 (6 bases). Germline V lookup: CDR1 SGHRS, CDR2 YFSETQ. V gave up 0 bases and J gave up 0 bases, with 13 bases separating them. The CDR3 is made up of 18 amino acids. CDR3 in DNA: TGCGCCAGCAGCTTGGCTGGGGGCTCGATCTCTGGGGCCAACGTCCTGACTTTC. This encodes CASSLAGGSISGANVLTF.

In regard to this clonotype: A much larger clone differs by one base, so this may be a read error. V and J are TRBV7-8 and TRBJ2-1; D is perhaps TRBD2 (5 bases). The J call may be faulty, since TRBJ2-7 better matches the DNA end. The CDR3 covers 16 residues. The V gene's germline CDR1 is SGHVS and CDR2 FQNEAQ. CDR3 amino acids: CASSRIASFSYNEQYF. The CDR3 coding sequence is TGTGCCAGCAGCCGTATAGCGTCTTTCTCCTACAATGAGCAGTACTTC.

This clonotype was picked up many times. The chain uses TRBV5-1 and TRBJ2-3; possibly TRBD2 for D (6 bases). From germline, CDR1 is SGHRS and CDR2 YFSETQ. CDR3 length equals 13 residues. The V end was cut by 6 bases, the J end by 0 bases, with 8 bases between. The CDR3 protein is CASMRDSTDTQYF. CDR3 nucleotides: TGCGCCAGCATGCGGGATAGCACAGATACGCAGTATTTT.

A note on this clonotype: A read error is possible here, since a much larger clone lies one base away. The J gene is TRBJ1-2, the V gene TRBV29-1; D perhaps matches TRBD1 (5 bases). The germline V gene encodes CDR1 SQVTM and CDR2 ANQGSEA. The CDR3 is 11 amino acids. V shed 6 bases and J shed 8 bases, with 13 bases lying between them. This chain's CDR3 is CSVRDLVGYTF. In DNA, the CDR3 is TGCAGCGTAAGGGACTTGGTCGGCTACACCTTC.

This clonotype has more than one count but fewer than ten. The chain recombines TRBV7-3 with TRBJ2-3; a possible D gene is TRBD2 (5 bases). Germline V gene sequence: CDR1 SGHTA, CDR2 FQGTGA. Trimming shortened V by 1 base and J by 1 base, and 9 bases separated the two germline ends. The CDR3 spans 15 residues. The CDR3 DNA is TGTGCCAGCAGCTTAAGGAGCGGTCGCACAGATACGCAGTATTTT. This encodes CASSLRSGRTDTQYF.

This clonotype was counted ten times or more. CDR3 sequence: CSARASYSSYEQYF. The CDR3 DNA is TGCAGTGCTAGAGCGTCGTACAGCTCCTACGAGCAGTACTTC. The chain combines TRBV20-1 with TRBJ2-7; D ambiguous. The ends were cut back, 1 base at V and 0 bases at J, with 10 bases in the middle. CDR3 size: 14 residues. Per germline, CDR1 DFQATT and CDR2 SNEGSKA (reference sequence).

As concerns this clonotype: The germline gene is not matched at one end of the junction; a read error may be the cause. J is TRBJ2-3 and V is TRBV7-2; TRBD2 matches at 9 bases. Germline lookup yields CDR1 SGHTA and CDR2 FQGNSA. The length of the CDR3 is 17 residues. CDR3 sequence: CANSSSGVAGVMDTQYF. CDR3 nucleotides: TGTGCCAACAGCTCGAGTGGGGTAGCGGGAGTCATGGATACGCAGTATTTT.

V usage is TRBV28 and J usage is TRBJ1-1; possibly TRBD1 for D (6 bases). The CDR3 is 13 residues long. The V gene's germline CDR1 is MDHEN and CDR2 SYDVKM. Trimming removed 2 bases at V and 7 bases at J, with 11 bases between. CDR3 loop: CASSLDPRGEAFF. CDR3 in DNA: TGTGCCAGCAGTTTAGATCCCAGGGGTGAAGCTTTCTTT.

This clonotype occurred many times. CDR3 DNA sequence: TGCAGTGCGCGCGGACTAGCGGTTTACAATGAGCAGTTCTTC. Translated: CSARGLAVYNEQFF. This chain connects TRBV20-1 to TRBJ2-1; 10 positions match TRBD2. There are 14 residues in the CDR3. V shed 6 bases and J 4 bases; nucleotides not matched to a gene: 6. The germline gives CDR1 DFQATT, CDR2 SNEGSKA (reference sequence).

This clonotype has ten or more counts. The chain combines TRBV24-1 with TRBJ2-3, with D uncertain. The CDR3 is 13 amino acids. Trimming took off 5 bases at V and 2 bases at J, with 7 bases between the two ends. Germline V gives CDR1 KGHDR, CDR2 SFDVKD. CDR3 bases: TGTGCCACCAGTGGGGCAGACACAGATACGCAGTATTTT. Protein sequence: CATSGADTDTQYF.

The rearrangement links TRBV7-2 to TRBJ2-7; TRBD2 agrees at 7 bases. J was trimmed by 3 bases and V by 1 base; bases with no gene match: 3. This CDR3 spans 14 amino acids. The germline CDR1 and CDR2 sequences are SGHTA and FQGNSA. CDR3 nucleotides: TGTGCCAGCAGCTTAGATTGGGGGGGCTACGAGCAGTACTTC. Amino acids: CASSLDWGGYEQYF.

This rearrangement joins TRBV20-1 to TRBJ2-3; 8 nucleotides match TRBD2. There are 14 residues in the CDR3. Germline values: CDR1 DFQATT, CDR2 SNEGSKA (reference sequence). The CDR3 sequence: CRAFRGGATDTQYF. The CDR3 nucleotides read TGCAGGGCCTTCCGGGGGGGCGCGACAGATACGCAGTATTTT.

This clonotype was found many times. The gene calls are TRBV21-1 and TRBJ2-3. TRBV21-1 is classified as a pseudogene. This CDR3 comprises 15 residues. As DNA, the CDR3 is TGTGCCAGCAGCAAAGAAGGGTTCAGAACAGATACGCAGTATTTT. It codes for CASSKEGFRTDTQYF.

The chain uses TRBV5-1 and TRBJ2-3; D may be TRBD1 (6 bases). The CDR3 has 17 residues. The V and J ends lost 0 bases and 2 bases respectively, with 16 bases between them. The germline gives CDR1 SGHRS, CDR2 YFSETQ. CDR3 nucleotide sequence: TGCGCCAGCAGCTTGGGGGGCCGGGACATTTACACAGATACGCAGTATTTT. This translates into CASSLGGRDIYTDTQYF. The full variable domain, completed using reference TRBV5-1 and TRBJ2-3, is KAGVTQTPRYLIKTRGQQVTLSCSPISGHRSVSWYQQTPGQGLQFLFEYFSETQRNKGNFPGRFSGRQFSNSRSEMNVSTLELGDSALYLCASSLGGRDIYTDTQYFGPGTRLTVL.

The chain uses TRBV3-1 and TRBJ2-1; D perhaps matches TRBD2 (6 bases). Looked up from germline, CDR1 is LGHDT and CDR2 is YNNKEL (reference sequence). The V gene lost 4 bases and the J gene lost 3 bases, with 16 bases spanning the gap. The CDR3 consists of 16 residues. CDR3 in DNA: TGTGCCAGCAGCCCTGGGGGACGGACTATCTACAATGAGCAGTTCTTC. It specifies CASSPGGRTIYNEQFF.

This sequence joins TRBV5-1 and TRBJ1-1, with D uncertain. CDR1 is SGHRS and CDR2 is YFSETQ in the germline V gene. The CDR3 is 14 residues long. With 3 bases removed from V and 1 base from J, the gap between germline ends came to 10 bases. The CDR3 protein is CASSYSKGNTEAFF. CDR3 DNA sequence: TGCGCCAGCAGCTACTCGAAGGGGAACACTGAAGCTTTCTTT.

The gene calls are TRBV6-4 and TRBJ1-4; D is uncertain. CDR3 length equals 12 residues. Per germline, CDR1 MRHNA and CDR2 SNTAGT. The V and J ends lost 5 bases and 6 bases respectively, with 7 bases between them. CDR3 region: CASSYWDEKLFF. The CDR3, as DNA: TGTGCCAGCAGTTACTGGGATGAAAAACTGTTTTTT.

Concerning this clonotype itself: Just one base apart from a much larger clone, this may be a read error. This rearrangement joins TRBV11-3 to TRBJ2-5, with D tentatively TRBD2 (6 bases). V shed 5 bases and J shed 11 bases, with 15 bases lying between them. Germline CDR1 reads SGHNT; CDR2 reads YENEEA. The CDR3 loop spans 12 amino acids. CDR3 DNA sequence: TGTGCCAGCAGCCGGGACTTTGGTGAGCAGTACTTC. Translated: CASSRDFGEQYF.

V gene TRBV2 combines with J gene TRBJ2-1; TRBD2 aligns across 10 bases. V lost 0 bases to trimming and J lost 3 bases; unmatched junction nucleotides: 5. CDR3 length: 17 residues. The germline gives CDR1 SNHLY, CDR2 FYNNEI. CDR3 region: CASSEATGLASYNEQFF. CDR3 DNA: TGTGCCAGCAGTGAAGCGACGGGACTAGCGAGCTACAATGAGCAGTTCTTC.

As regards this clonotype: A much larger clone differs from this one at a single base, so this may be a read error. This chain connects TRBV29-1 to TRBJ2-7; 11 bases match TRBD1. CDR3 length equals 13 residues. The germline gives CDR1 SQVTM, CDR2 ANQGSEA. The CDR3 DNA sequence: TGCGGCGTTTCGGACAGGGGGCTTTCCGAGCAGTACTTC. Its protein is CGVSDRGLSEQYF.

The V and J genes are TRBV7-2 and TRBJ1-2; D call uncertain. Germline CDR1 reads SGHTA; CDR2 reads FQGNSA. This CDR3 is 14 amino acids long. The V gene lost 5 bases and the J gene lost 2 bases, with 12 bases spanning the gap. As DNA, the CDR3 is TGTGCCAGCAGCCCGGACTGGGGAAACTATGGCTACACCTTC. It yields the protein CASSPDWGNYGYTF. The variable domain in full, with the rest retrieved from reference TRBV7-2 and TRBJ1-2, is GAGVSQSPSNKVTEKGKDVELRCDPISGHTALYWYRQSLGQGLEFLIYFQGNSAPDKSGLPSDRFSAERTGGSVSTLTIQRTQQEDSAVYLCASSPDWGNYGYTFGSGTRLTVV.

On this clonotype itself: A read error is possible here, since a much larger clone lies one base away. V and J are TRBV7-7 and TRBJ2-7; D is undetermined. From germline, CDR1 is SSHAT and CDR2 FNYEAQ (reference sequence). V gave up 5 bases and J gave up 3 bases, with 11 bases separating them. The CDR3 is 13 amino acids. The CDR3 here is CASSPTLFYEQYF. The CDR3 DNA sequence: TGTGCCAGCAGCCCCACCCTGTTCTACGAGCAGTACTTC.

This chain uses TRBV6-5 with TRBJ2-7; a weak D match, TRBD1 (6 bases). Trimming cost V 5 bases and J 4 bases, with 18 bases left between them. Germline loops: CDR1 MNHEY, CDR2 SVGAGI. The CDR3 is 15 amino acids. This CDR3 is CASSSDPGHIYEQYF. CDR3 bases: TGTGCCAGCAGTAGCGATCCGGGACACATTTACGAGCAGTACTTC.

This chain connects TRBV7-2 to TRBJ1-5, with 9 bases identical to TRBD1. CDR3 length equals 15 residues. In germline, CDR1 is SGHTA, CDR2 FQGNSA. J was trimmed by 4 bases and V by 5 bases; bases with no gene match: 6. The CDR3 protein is CASSPRTGANQPQHF. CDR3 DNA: TGTGCCAGCAGCCCCCGGACAGGGGCTAATCAGCCCCAGCATTTT.

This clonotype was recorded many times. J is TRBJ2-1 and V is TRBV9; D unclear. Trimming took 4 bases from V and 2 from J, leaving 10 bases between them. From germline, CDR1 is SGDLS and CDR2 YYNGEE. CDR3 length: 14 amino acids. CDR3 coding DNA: TGTGCCAGCAGCAGGGATCCTACCTACAATGAGCAGTTCTTC. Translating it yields CASSRDPTYNEQFF.

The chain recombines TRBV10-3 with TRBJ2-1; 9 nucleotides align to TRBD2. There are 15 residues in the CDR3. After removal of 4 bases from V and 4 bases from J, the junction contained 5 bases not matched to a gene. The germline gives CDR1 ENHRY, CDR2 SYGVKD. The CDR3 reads CAISVSGGLYNEQFF. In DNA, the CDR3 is TGTGCCATCAGTGTTAGCGGGGGCCTATACAATGAGCAGTTCTTC.

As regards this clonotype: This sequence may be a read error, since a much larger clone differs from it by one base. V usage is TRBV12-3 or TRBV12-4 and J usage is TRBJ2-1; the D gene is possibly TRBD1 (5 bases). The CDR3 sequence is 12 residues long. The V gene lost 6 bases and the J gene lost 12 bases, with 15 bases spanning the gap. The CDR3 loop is CASRLTTELQFF. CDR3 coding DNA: TGTGCCAGCAGGTTAACGACAGAGTTGCAGTTCTTC.

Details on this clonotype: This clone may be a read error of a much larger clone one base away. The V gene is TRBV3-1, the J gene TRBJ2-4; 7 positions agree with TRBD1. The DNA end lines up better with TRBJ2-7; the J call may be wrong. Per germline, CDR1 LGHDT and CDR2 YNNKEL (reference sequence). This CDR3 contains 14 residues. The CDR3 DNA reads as TGTGCCAGCAGCCAAGACCCGACAGGGACCGAGCAGTACTTC. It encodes CASSQDPTGTEQYF.